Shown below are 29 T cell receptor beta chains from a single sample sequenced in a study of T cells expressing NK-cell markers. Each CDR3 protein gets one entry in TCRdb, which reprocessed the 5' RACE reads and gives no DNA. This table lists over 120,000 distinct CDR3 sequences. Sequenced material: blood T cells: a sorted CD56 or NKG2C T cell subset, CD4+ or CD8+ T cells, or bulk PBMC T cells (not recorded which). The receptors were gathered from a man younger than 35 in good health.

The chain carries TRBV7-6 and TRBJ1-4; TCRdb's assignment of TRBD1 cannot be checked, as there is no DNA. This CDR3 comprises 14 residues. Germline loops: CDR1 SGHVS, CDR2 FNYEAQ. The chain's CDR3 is CASSSGTGGEKLFF.

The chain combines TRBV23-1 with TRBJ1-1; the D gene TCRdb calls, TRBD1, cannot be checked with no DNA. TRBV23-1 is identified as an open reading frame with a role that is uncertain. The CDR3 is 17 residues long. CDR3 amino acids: CASSRATGGYGNTEAFF.

The CDR3 loop is CASSETGEQFF. The rearrangement uses TRBV6-1 and TRBJ2-1. Germline V gives CDR1 MNHNS, CDR2 SASEGT. This CDR3 spans 11 amino acids.

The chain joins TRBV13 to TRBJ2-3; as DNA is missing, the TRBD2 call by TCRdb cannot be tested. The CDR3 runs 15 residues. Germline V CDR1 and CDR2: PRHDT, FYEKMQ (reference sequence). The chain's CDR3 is CASSLGGLTTDTQYF.

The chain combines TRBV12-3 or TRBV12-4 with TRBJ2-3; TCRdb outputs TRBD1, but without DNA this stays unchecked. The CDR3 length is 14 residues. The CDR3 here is CAITSGQGRDTQYF.

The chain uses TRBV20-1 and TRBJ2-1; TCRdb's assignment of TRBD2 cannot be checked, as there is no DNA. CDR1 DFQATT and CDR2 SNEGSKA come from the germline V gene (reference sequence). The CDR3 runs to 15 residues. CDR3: CSARPGLAGLNEQFF.

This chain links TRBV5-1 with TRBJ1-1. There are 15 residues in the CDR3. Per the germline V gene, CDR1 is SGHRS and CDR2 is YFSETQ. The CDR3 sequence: CASSLGSAGYLEAFF.

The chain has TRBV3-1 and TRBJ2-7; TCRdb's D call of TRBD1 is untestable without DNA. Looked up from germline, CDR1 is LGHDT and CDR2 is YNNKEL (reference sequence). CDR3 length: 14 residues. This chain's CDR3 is CASSQDGGTYEQYF.

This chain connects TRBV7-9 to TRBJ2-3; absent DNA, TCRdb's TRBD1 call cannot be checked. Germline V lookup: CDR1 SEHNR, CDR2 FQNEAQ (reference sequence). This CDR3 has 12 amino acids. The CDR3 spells CASPYPGDTQYF. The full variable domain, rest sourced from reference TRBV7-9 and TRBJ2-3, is DTGVSQNPRHKITKRGQNVTFRCDPISEHNRLYWYRQTLGQGPEFLTYFQNEAQLEKSRLLSDRFSAERPKGSFSTLEIQRTEQGDSAMYLCASPYPGDTQYFGPGTRLTVL.

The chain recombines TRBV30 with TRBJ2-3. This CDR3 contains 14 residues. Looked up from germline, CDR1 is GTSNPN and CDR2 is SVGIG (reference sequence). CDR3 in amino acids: CAWNYHPGTDTQYF.

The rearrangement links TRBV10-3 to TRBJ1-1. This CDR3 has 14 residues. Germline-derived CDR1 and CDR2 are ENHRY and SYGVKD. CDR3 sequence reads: CAITPEGKNTEAFF.

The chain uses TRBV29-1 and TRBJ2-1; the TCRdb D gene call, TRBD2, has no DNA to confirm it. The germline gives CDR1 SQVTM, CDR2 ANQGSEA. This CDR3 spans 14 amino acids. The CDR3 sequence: CSVVGREGPDEQFF.

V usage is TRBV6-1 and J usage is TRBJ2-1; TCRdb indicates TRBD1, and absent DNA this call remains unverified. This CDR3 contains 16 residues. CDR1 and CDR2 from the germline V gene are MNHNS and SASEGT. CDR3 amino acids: CASSEPRTGLRNEQFF.

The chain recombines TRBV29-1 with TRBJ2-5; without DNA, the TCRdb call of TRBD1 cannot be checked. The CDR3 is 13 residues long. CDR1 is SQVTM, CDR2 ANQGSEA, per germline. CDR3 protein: CSVFTGGQETQYF.

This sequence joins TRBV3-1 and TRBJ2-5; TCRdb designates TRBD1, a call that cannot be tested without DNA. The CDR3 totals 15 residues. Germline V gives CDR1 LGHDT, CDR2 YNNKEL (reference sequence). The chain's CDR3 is CASSQTPLPEETQYF.

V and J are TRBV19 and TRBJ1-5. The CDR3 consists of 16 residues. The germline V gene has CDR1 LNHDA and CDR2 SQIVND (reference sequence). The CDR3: CASSMGTYGSNQPQHF.

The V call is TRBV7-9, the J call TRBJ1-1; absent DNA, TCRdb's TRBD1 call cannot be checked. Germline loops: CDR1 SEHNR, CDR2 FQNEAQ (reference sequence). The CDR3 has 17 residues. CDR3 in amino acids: CASSSSFAEQGNTEAFF.

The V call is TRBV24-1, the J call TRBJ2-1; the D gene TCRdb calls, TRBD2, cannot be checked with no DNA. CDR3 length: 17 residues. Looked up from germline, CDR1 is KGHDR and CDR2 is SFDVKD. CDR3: CATEPKSSGPPYNEQFF.

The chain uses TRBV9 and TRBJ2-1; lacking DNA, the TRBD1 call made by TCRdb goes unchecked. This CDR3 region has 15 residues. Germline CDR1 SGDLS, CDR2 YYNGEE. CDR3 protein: CASSVQWDVHNEQFF.

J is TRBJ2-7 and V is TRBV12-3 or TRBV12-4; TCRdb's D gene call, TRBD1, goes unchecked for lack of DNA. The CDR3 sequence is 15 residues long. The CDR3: CASTLGGGGRGEQYF.

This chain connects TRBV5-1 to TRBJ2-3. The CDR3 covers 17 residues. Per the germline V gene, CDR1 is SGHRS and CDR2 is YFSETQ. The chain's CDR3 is CASSLLGSDQRTDTQYF.

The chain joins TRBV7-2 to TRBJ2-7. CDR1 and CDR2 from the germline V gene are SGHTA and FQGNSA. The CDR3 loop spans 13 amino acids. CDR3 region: CASSLGLLYEQYF.

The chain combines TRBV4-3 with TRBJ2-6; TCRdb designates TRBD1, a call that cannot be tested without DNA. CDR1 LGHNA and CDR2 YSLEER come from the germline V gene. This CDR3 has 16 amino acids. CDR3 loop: CASSQGKGSRTNVLTF.

CDR3 sequence reads: CASSSLGAGGPPDTQYF. The chain joins TRBV28 to TRBJ2-3; TCRdb selects TRBD2, and the lack of DNA leaves this call unchecked. CDR1 is MDHEN and CDR2 is SYDVKM in the germline V gene. The CDR3 is 17 amino acids.

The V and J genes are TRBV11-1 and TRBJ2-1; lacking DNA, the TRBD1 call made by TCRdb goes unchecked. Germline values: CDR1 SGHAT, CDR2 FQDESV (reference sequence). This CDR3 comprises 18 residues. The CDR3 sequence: CASSLARNAGPNYNEQFF.

CDR3 sequence reads: CASSDWVLPGKEVNEQFF. The V call is TRBV10-2, the J call TRBJ2-1; TCRdb's D gene call, TRBD1, goes unchecked for lack of DNA. Germline values: CDR1 WSHSY, CDR2 SAAADI. The CDR3 totals 18 residues.

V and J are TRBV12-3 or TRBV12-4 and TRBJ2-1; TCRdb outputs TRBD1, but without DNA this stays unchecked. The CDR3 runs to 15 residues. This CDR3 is CASSPGSSSYNEQFF.

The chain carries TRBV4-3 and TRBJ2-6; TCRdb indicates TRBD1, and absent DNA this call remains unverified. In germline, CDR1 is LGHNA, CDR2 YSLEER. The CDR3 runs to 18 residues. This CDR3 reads CASSPTGEEGSGANVLTF.

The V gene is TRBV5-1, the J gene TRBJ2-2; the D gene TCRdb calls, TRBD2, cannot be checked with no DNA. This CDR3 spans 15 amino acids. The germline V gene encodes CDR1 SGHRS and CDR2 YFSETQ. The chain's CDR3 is CASSLLELPSGELFF.